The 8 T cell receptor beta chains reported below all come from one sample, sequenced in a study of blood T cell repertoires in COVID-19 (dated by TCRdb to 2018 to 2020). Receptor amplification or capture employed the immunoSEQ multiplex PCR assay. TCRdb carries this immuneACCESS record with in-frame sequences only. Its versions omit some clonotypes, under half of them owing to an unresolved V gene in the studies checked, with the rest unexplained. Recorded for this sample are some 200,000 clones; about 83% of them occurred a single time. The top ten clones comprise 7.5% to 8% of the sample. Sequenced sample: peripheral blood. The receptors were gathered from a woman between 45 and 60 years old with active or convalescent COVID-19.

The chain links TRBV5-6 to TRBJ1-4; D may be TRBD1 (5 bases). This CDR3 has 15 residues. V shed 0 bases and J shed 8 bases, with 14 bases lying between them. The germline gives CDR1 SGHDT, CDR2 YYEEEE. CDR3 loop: CASSLVSQGGEKLFF. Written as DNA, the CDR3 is TGTGCCAGCAGCTTGGTAAGCCAGGGAGGCGAAAAACTGTTTTTT. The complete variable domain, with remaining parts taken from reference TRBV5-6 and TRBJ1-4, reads DAGVTQSPTHLIKTRGQQVTLRCSPKSGHDTVSWYQQALGQGPQFIFQYYEEEERQRGNFPDRFSGHQFPNYSSELNVNALLLGDSALYLCASSLVSQGGEKLFFGSGTQLSVL.

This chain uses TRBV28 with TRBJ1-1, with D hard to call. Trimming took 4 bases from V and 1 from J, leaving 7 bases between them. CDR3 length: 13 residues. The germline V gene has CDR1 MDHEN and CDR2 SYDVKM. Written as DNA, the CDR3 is TGTGCCAGCAGTTGGGCAGGGAACACTGAAGCTTTCTTT. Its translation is CASSWAGNTEAFF.

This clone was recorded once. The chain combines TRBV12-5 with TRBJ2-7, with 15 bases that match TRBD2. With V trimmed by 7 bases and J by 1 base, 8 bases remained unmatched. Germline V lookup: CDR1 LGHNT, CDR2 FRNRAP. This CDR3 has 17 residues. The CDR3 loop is CASDNSGTSGRSYEQYF. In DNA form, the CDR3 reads TGTGCTAGTGACAACAGCGGGACTAGCGGGAGGTCCTACGAGCAGTACTTC.

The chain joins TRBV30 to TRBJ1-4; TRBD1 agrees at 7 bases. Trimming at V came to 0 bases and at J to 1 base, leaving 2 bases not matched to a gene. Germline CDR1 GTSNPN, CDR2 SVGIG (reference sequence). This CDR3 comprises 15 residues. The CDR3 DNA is TGTGCCTGGAGTGTAAACAGGGGAACTAATGAAAAACTGTTTTTT. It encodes CAWSVNRGTNEKLFF.

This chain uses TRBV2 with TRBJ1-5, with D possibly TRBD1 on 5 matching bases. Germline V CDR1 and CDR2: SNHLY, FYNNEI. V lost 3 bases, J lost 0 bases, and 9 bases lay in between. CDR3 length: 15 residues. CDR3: CASSDGGLSNQPQHF. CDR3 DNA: TGTGCCAGCAGTGATGGGGGACTTAGCAATCAGCCCCAGCATTTT.

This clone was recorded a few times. The CDR3 coding sequence is TGTGCCAGCAGTGTACAGGGTAATTTGGCTTTCTTT. The encoded protein is CASSVQGNLAFF. The J gene is TRBJ1-1, the V gene TRBV2; the D gene is possibly TRBD1 (6 bases). Germline V CDR1 and CDR2: SNHLY, FYNNEI. The CDR3 extends over 12 amino acids. Trimming removed 4 bases at V and 11 bases at J, with 14 bases between.

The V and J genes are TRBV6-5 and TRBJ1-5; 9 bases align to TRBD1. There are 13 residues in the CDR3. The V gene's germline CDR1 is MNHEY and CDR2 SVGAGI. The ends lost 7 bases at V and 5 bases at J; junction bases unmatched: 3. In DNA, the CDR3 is TGTGCCAGCATGGACAGGGGTGATCAGCCCCAGCATTTT. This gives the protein CASMDRGDQPQHF.

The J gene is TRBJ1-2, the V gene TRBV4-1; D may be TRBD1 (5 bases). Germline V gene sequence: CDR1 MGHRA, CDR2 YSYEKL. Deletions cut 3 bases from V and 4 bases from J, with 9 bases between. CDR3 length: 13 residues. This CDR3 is CASSQTQGYGYTF. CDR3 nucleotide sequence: TGCGCCAGCAGCCAGACCCAGGGCTATGGCTACACCTTC.